The 24 T cell receptor beta chains below were found in one sample sequenced in a study of T cell responses to AZD1222 COVID-19 vaccine. The table came from immunoSEQ multiplex PCR; TCRdb's copy has only in-frame clones and leaves some out. The sample contains about 180,000 clones, just over 85% of which appear only once. The sample consisted of peripheral blood, taken on day 0 of AZD1222 vaccination. These receptors were taken from an adult in good health.

J is TRBJ2-5 and V is TRBV11-2; D possibly corresponds to TRBD1 (6 bases). CDR1 and CDR2 from the germline V gene are SGHAT and FQNNGV. V lost 1 base and J 4 bases, leaving 7 bases between the germline ends. This CDR3 is built from 13 residues. CDR3 sequence (DNA): TGTGCCAGCAGCTTAGTAGGGGGAGAGACCCAGTACTTC. Residues: CASSLVGGETQYF.

The chain links TRBV7-2 to TRBJ2-7, with TRBD1 matching 7 bases. V shed 5 bases and J 3 bases; nucleotides not matched to a gene: 13. The CDR3 consists of 16 residues. Germline values: CDR1 SGHTA, CDR2 FQGNSA. This chain's CDR3 is CASSPGGWGRGYEQYF. CDR3 in DNA: TGTGCCAGCAGCCCAGGGGGTTGGGGACGGGGCTACGAGCAGTACTTC.

CDR3 residues: CSVAAGARNGELFF. As DNA, the CDR3 is TGCAGCGTTGCGGCAGGGGCGCGAAACGGGGAGCTGTTTTTT. This sequence joins TRBV29-1 and TRBJ2-2, with D possibly TRBD1 on 6 matching bases. The CDR3 is 14 amino acids. Germline-derived CDR1 and CDR2 are SQVTM and ANQGSEA. V lost 4 bases to trimming and J lost 7 bases, with 16 bases between them.

This clone was counted once. The chain employs TRBV7-2 and TRBJ2-5, with TRBD1 matching 9 bases. Germline trimming cut 1 base from V and 5 bases from J; bases unmatched to any gene: 2. This CDR3 is 14 amino acids long. The germline V gene has CDR1 SGHTA and CDR2 FQGNSA. The CDR3 here is CASSLDRGLETQYF. The CDR3 nucleotides are TGTGCCAGCAGCTTAGACAGGGGGCTGGAGACCCAGTACTTC.

Only one count was recorded for this clone. The CDR3 protein is CASSQDGWLAGDEQFF. The CDR3 nucleotides are TGTGCCAGCAGCCAAGACGGGTGGCTAGCTGGGGATGAGCAGTTCTTC. The V call is TRBV3-1 (or the pseudogene TRBV3-2), the J call TRBJ2-1, with D perhaps matching TRBD2 (5 bases). Trimming took 0 bases from V and 8 from J, leaving 17 bases between them. Per the germline V gene, CDR1 is LGHDT and CDR2 is YNNKEL (reference sequence). The CDR3 is 16 amino acids.

V usage is TRBV24-1 and J usage is TRBJ1-2; D gene uncertain. CDR3 length equals 14 residues. Germline-derived CDR1 and CDR2 are KGHDR and SFDVKD. V dropped 4 bases and J dropped 3 bases, with 11 bases sitting between them. CDR3 in amino acids: CATSDAARDYGYTF. The CDR3 DNA reads as TGTGCCACCAGTGACGCCGCCCGAGACTATGGCTACACCTTC.

The chain's CDR3 is CASSLEADRGNSPLHF. DNA of the CDR3: TGCGCCAGCAGCTTGGAGGCGGACAGGGGGAATTCACCCCTCCACTTT. The chain couples TRBV5-1 to TRBJ1-6; 10 bases fit TRBD1. The V segment lost 0 bases and the J segment 7 bases; nucleotides outside the gene matches: 4. CDR1 is SGHRS, CDR2 YFSETQ, per germline. The CDR3 is 16 residues long.

The CDR3 loop is CASSPEGRFAYEQYF. In DNA form, the CDR3 reads TGTGCCAGCAGCCCGGAGGGCAGGTTTGCCTACGAGCAGTACTTC. The V and J genes are TRBV5-6 and TRBJ2-7; weak D call: TRBD2 (6 bases). V lost 4 bases, J lost 2 bases, and 16 bases lay in between. Germline loops: CDR1 SGHDT, CDR2 YYEEEE. The CDR3 spans 15 residues.

The rearrangement joins TRBV7-9 to TRBJ1-2; D possibly corresponds to TRBD1 (5 bases). V was clipped by 2 bases and J by 7 bases, with 11 bases between them. Germline V gives CDR1 SEHNR, CDR2 FQNEAQ (reference sequence). The CDR3 extends over 13 amino acids. The CDR3 sequence is CASSLSQGRGYTF. CDR3 sequence (DNA): TGTGCCAGCAGCTTATCGCAGGGACGTGGCTACACCTTC.

This chain links TRBV14 with TRBJ1-2; no clear D gene. V was clipped by 0 bases and J by 8 bases, with 7 bases between them. The CDR3 runs to 12 residues. CDR1 is SGHDN and CDR2 is FVKESK in the germline V gene. The CDR3 nucleotides read TGTGCCAGCAGCCAAGAACAGTGGGGCTACACCTTC. Translated: CASSQEQWGYTF.

This sequence joins TRBV7-2 and TRBJ2-4; 13 nucleotides agree with TRBD2. The ends lost 3 bases at V and 0 bases at J; junction bases unmatched: 5. The germline V gene has CDR1 SGHTA and CDR2 FQGNSA. This CDR3 contains 18 residues. CDR3: CASSLWTSGGIAKNIQYF. CDR3 coding DNA: TGTGCCAGCAGCTTGTGGACTAGCGGGGGTATAGCCAAAAACATTCAGTACTTC.

V gene TRBV18 combines with J gene TRBJ1-3; the D is unclear. This CDR3 is built from 16 residues. Trimming removed 0 bases from V and 0 bases from J, with 9 bases in between. CDR1 and CDR2 from the germline V gene are KGHSH and LQKENI. For the CDR3, the DNA is TGTGCCAGCTCACCACCGATGGTGAGCTCTGGAAACACCATATATTTT. Translation: CASSPPMVSSGNTIYF.

The V call is TRBV27, the J call TRBJ1-5, with a weak D call TRBD1 (5 bases). Per the germline V gene, CDR1 is MNHEY and CDR2 is SMNVEV (reference sequence). The CDR3 is 17 amino acids. Trimming removed 0 bases at V and 6 bases at J, with 18 bases between. The CDR3 DNA is TGTGCCAGCAGTTTATCCATGGCGGGACTGAGGAGTCAGCCCCAGCATTTT. Its translation is CASSLSMAGLRSQPQHF.

This chain joins TRBV10-3 and TRBJ1-1; D remains unclear. The V gene's germline CDR1 is ENHRY and CDR2 SYGVKD. The CDR3 runs to 13 residues. The ends were cut back, 1 base at V and 8 bases at J, with 11 bases in the middle. The CDR3 is CAISELGLSEAFF. The CDR3 nucleotides read TGTGCCATCAGTGAGTTGGGCTTATCGGAAGCTTTCTTT.

The chain combines TRBV28 with TRBJ2-4; a possible D gene is TRBD2 (6 bases). CDR3 length: 18 amino acids. V lost 2 bases, J lost 0 bases, and 17 bases lay in between. CDR1 MDHEN and CDR2 SYDVKM come from the germline V gene. DNA for the CDR3: TGTGCCAGCAGTTTACGGGCAGGACTAAATTTAGCCAAAAACATTCAGTACTTC. It is translated as CASSLRAGLNLAKNIQYF.

The chain joins TRBV5-6 to TRBJ2-3; D could derive from TRBD1 or TRBD2 (7 bases each). CDR1 and CDR2 (germline): SGHDT, YYEEEE. V shed 3 bases and J shed 2 bases, with 16 bases lying between them. This CDR3 has 16 residues. The CDR3 is CASSSPGGGLTDTQYF. The CDR3 nucleotides read TGTGCCAGCAGCTCCCCAGGGGGGGGCCTCACAGATACGCAGTATTTT. The full variable domain, completed using reference TRBV5-6 and TRBJ2-3, is DAGVTQSPTHLIKTRGQQVTLRCSPKSGHDTVSWYQQALGQGPQFIFQYYEEEERQRGNFPDRFSGHQFPNYSSELNVNALLLGDSALYLCASSSPGGGLTDTQYFGPGTRLTVL.

The chain employs TRBV19 and TRBJ2-3, with D maybe TRBD1 (5 bases). Per germline, CDR1 LNHDA and CDR2 SQIVND (reference sequence). Trimming removed 5 bases at V and 5 bases at J, with 11 bases between. This CDR3 spans 13 amino acids. The CDR3 loop reads CASSLSRGDTQYF. CDR3 DNA sequence: TGTGCCAGTAGTCTAAGTAGGGGAGATACGCAGTATTTT.

This clone was found once. The chain has TRBV28 and TRBJ2-7, with 8 nucleotides matching TRBD1. This CDR3 has 16 amino acids. CDR1 MDHEN and CDR2 SYDVKM come from the germline V gene. Trimming removed 6 bases from V and 4 bases from J; junction bases left unmatched: 14. CDR3 in DNA: TGTGCCAGCAGCGGTACCGGACAGGGTAATTCTTACGAGCAGTACTTC. This gives the protein CASSGTGQGNSYEQYF.

This chain joins TRBV15 and TRBJ2-1, with D perhaps TRBD2 (6 bases). CDR3 length: 15 amino acids. Trimming shortened V by 9 bases and J by 2 bases, and 17 bases separated the two germline ends. The V gene's germline CDR1 is LNHNV and CDR2 YYDKDF (reference sequence). The CDR3 coding sequence is TGTGCCACAAAAACCGGGAGCCTCACCTACAATGAGCAGTTCTTC. Its translation: CATKTGSLTYNEQFF. The whole variable domain, remainder taken from reference TRBV15 and TRBJ2-1, is DAMVIQNPRYQVTQFGKPVTLSCSQTLNHNVMYWYQQKSSQAPKLLFHYYDKDFNNEADTPDNFQSRRPNTSFCFLDIRSPGLGDTAMYLCATKTGSLTYNEQFFGPGTRLTVL.

This clone has just a few counts. The chain joins TRBV7-2 to TRBJ2-1; 7 nucleotides align to TRBD1. Germline CDR1 and CDR2: SGHTA and FQGNSA. The CDR3 loop spans 15 amino acids. Trimming cost V 5 bases and J 9 bases; bases outside gene matches: 13. The CDR3 loop reads CASSGRPRQGGEQFF. Here the CDR3 DNA reads TGTGCCAGCAGCGGCCGTCCCCGACAGGGTGGTGAGCAGTTCTTC.

The V gene is TRBV10-3, the J gene TRBJ1-4; possible D gene TRBD1, 5 bases. The CDR3 is 13 residues long. In germline, CDR1 is ENHRY, CDR2 SYGVKD. The CDR3 DNA reads as TGTGCTATTGGGGAGGGGTCTAATGAAAAACTGTTTTTT. It is translated as CAIGEGSNEKLFF.

The chain uses TRBV28 and TRBJ2-7; 14 nucleotides agree with TRBD2. Germline assignment: CDR1 MDHEN and CDR2 SYDVKM. With V trimmed by 3 bases and J by 6 bases, 7 bases remained unmatched. The CDR3 spans 16 residues. The DNA of the CDR3 is TGTGCCAGCAGTTTCGCGACTAGCGGGAGGGTTAGCGAGCAGTACTTC. Its translation: CASSFATSGRVSEQYF.

This clone was counted once. V usage is TRBV9 and J usage is TRBJ2-3; D call uncertain. Trimming took 1 base from V and 5 from J, leaving 8 bases between them. The CDR3 runs 13 residues. Germline CDR1 and CDR2: SGDLS and YYNGEE. CDR3 loop: CASSVSFGDTQYF. CDR3 coding DNA: TGTGCCAGCAGCGTATCATTTGGAGATACGCAGTATTTT.

V and J are TRBV30 and TRBJ1-3; D is undetermined. Germline V gives CDR1 GTSNPN, CDR2 SVGIG (reference sequence). CDR3 length: 15 amino acids. Between the trimmed V and J ends, which lost 3 bases and 2 bases, there was a span of 14 bases. The DNA of the CDR3 is TGTGCCTGGAGGTCTAAGGGTATTACTGGAAACACCATATATTTT. Translated, it gives CAWRSKGITGNTIYF. Full variable domain (rest looked up from reference TRBV30 and TRBJ1-3): SQTIHQWPATLVQPVGSPLSLECTVEGTSNPNLYWYRQAAGRGLQLLFYSVGIGQISSEVPQNLSASRPQDRQFILSSKKLLLSDSGFYLCAWRSKGITGNTIYFGEGSWLTVV.